The 11 T cell receptor beta chains reported below all come from one sample, sequenced in a study of PD-L1 blockade in urothelial cancer. Using immunoSEQ multiplex PCR, the repertoire was profiled, and TCRdb retains in-frame clones only, with some absent. Seen here are approximately 110,000 clones, roughly 84% observed once, and the top ten hold about 2.4%. This specimen was PBMCs, taken around atezolizumab (anti-PD-L1) treatment. The receptors originated from a man in his forties or fifties with urothelial cancer.

The chain couples TRBV6-5 to TRBJ2-1; a possible D gene is TRBD2 (6 bases). The CDR3 is 15 amino acids. CDR1 MNHEY and CDR2 SVGAGI come from the germline V gene. Trimming pared 7 bases from V and 9 bases from J, leaving 22 bases between. CDR3 protein: CASIPGGRYGSEQFF. The CDR3 DNA follows: TGTGCCAGCATCCCCGGAGGGCGATATGGTAGTGAGCAGTTCTTC.

The CDR3: CASSPKPQAGGTEAFF. The CDR3 coding sequence is TGTGCCAGCTCACCAAAACCTCAGGCGGGGGGCACTGAAGCTTTCTTT. J is TRBJ1-1 and V is TRBV18; tentative D call: TRBD1 (5 bases). The CDR3 is made up of 16 amino acids. Germline loops: CDR1 KGHSH, CDR2 LQKENI. Trimming removed 2 bases from V and 4 bases from J, with 17 bases in between.

The V and J genes are TRBV7-8 and TRBJ1-6, with TRBD1 identical over 12 bases. Germline-derived CDR1 and CDR2 are SGHVS and FQNEAQ. This CDR3 spans 16 amino acids. J was trimmed by 6 bases and V by 5 bases; bases with no gene match: 5. The CDR3 protein is CASSPRGQGANSPLHF. CDR3 nucleotide sequence: TGTGCCAGCAGCCCCCGGGGACAGGGGGCTAATTCACCCCTCCACTTT.

This chain joins TRBV9 and TRBJ1-2; no firm D call. With 4 bases removed from V and 2 bases from J, the gap between germline ends came to 9 bases. The CDR3 has 13 amino acids. The germline V gene has CDR1 SGDLS and CDR2 YYNGEE. The CDR3 sequence: CASSPSGNYGYTF. The DNA of the CDR3 is TGTGCCAGCAGCCCCAGTGGCAACTATGGCTACACCTTC.

This chain uses TRBV5-1 with TRBJ1-4; 7 bases match TRBD1. Germline CDR1 is SGHRS and CDR2 is YFSETQ. V was clipped by 0 bases and J by 8 bases; unmatched bases: 1. This CDR3 comprises 13 residues. The CDR3, as DNA: TGCGCCAGCAGCTTGGGGGACAGAGAAAAACTGTTTTTT. Its translation: CASSLGDREKLFF.

J is TRBJ2-1 and V is TRBV4-1, with 7 bases aligning to TRBD1. The CDR3 sequence is 15 residues long. The germline CDR1 and CDR2 sequences are MGHRA and YSYEKL. V lost 4 bases to trimming and J lost 5 bases; unmatched junction nucleotides: 8. The CDR3 nucleotides read TGCGCCAGCAGCCGCGAGGGGGCTAGTAACAATGAGCAGTTCTTC. Its translation: CASSREGASNNEQFF.

This sequence joins TRBV7-2 and TRBJ1-2; 8 bases map to TRBD1. CDR1 and CDR2 (germline): SGHTA, FQGNSA. The V gene end was trimmed by 4 bases and the J gene end by 8 bases; junction bases not matched to a gene: 12. This CDR3 is built from 15 residues. The CDR3 DNA reads as TGTGCCAGCAGCTGGACCGGGACAGGCGTACAGGGCTACACCTTC. This translates into CASSWTGTGVQGYTF. Using reference TRBV7-2 and TRBJ1-2 for the parts outside the CDR3, the full variable domain is GAGVSQSPSNKVTEKGKDVELRCDPISGHTALYWYRQSLGQGLEFLIYFQGNSAPDKSGLPSDRFSAERTGGSVSTLTIQRTQQEDSAVYLCASSWTGTGVQGYTFGSGTRLTVV.

This chain connects TRBV11-2 to TRBJ2-6, with a possible D match to TRBD2 (5 bases). V shed 5 bases and J shed 2 bases, with 10 bases lying between them. The germline V gene encodes CDR1 SGHAT and CDR2 FQNNGV. The CDR3 has 15 amino acids. In DNA, the CDR3 is TGTGCCAGCAGCGACGGGCGGGCTGGGGCCAACGTCCTGACTTTC. Encoded protein: CASSDGRAGANVLTF.

The chain couples TRBV7-2 to TRBJ2-7; TRBD2 matches at 9 bases. V lost 4 bases and J lost 6; bases outside the gene matches: 7. The CDR3 is made up of 14 amino acids. Germline lookup yields CDR1 SGHTA and CDR2 FQGNSA. The CDR3 DNA is TGTGCCAGCAGCTATCCGGGACTAGCTATCGAGCAGTACTTC. Encoded protein: CASSYPGLAIEQYF.

The V and J genes are TRBV5-1 and TRBJ2-1; 12 bases match TRBD2. CDR1 is SGHRS and CDR2 is YFSETQ in the germline V gene. V lost 3 bases and J lost 5; bases outside the gene matches: 6. There are 16 residues in the CDR3. The CDR3 coding sequence is TGCGCCAGCAGCTCGACTAGCGGGAGCCTCCACAATGAGCAGTTCTTC. Protein sequence: CASSSTSGSLHNEQFF.

The gene calls are TRBV7-8 and TRBJ2-1, with 10 positions matching TRBD2. V dropped 5 bases and J dropped 3; count of bases not matched to a gene: 4. Germline V gives CDR1 SGHVS, CDR2 FQNEAQ. The CDR3 totals 15 residues. CDR3: CASSVTSGVYNEQFF. In DNA form, the CDR3 reads TGTGCCAGCAGCGTTACTAGCGGGGTCTACAATGAGCAGTTCTTC.